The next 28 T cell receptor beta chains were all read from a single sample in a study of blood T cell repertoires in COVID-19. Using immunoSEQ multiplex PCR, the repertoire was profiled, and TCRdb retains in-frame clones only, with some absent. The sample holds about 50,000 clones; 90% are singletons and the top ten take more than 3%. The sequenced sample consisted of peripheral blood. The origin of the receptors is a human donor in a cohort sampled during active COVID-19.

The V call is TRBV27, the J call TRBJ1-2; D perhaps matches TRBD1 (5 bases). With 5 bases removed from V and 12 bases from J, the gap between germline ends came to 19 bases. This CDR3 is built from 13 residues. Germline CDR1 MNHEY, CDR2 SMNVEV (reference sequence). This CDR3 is CASSRLGRGEDTF. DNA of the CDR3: TGTGCCAGCAGTCGTCTTGGAAGGGGCGAGGACACCTTC.

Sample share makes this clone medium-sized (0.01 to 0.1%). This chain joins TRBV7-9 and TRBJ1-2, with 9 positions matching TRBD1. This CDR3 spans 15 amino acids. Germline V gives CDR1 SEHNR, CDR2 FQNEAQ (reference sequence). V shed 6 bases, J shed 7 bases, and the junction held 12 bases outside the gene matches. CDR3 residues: CASRPPGQGFRGYTF. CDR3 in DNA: TGTGCCAGCAGGCCTCCGGGACAGGGATTTCGTGGCTACACCTTC.

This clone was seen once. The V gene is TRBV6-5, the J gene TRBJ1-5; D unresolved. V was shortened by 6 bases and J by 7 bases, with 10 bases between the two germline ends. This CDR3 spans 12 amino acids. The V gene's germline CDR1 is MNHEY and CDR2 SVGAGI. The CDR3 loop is CASRIDIQPQHF. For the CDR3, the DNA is TGTGCCAGCAGGATTGACATCCAGCCCCAGCATTTT.

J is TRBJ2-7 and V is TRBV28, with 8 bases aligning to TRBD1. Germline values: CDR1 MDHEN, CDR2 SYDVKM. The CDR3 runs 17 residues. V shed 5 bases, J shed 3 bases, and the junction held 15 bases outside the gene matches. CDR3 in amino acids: CASSKRGIGTGDYEQYF. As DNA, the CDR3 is TGTGCCAGCAGTAAAAGGGGGATCGGGACAGGTGACTACGAGCAGTACTTC. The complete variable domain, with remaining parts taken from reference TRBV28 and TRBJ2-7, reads DVKVTQSSRYLVKRTGEKVFLECVQDMDHENMFWYRQDPGLGLRLIYFSYDVKMKEKGDIPEGYSVSREKKERFSLILESASTNQTSMYLCASSKRGIGTGDYEQYFGPGTRLTVT.

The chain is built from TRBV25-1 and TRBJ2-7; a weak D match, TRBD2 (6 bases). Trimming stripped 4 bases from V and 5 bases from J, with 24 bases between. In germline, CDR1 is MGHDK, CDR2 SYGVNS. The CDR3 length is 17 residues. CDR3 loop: CASSVAAGGKGPDEQYF. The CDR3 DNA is TGTGCCAGCAGTGTTGCCGCGGGCGGGAAGGGGCCCGACGAGCAGTACTTC.

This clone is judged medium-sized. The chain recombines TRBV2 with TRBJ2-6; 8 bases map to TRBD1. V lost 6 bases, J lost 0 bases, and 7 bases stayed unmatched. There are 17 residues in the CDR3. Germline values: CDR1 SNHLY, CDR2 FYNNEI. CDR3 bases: TGTGCCAGCAGGAGGGGACAGGCCAGCTCTGGGGCCAACGTCCTGACTTTC. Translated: CASRRGQASSGANVLTF.

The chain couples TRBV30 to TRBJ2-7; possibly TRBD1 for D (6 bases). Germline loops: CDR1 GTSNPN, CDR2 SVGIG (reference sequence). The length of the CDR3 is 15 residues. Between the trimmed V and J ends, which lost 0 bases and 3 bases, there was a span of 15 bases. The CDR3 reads CAWSVPRRGGYEQYF. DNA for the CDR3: TGTGCCTGGAGTGTCCCAAGGCGAGGGGGCTACGAGCAGTACTTC.

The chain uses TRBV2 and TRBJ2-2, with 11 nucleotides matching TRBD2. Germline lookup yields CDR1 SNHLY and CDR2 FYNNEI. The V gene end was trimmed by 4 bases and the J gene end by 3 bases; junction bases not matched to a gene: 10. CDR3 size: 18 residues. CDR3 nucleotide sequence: TGTGCCAGCAGTGGCACTAGCGGGAGTATGAAGCACACCGGGGAGCTGTTTTTT. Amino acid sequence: CASSGTSGSMKHTGELFF. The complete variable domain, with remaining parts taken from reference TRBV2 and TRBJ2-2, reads EPEVTQTPSHQVTQMGQEVILRCVPISNHLYFYWYRQILGQKVEFLVSFYNNEISEKSEIFDDQFSVERPDGSNFTLKIRSTKLEDSAMYFCASSGTSGSMKHTGELFFGEGSRLTVL.

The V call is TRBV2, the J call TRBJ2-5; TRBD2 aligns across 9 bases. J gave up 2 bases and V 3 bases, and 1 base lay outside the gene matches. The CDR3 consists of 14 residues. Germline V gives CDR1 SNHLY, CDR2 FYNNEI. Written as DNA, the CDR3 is TGTGCCAGCAGTGAGACTAGCGGTCAAGAGACCCAGTACTTC. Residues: CASSETSGQETQYF.

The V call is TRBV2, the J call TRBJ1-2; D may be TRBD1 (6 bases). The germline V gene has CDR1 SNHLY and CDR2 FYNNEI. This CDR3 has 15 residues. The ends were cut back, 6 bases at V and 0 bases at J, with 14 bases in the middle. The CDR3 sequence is CASSATGRANYGYTF. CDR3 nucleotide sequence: TGTGCCAGCAGCGCCACAGGGAGAGCTAACTATGGCTACACCTTC.

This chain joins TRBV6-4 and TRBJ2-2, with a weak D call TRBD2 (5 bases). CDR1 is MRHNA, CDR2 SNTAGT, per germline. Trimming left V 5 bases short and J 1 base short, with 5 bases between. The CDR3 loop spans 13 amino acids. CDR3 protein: CASSSGNTGELFF. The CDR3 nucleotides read TGTGCCAGCAGTAGCGGGAACACCGGGGAGCTGTTTTTT.

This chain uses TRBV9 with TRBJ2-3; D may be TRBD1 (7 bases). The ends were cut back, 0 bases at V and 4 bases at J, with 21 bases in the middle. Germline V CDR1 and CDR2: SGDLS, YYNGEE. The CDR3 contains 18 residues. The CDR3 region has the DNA TGTGCCAGCAGCGTAGAGGAGGGCTCAGGGGGAGAGGCAGATACGCAGTATTTT. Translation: CASSVEEGSGGEADTQYF.

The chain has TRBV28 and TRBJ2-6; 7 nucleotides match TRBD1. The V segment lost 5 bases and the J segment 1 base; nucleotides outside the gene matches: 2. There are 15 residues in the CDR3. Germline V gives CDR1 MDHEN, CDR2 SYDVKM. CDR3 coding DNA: TGTGCCAGCAGTCCACAGGGGTCTGGGGCCAACGTCCTGACTTTC. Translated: CASSPQGSGANVLTF.

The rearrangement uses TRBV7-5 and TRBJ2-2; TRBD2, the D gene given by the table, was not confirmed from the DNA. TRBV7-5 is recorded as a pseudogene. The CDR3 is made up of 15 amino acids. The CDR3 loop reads CARSLRDLRTGELFF. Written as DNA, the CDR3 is TGTGCCAGAAGCTTGCGGGACTTAAGGACCGGGGAGCTGTTTTTT.

The CDR3 nucleotides read TGTGCCAGCAGTGACTTCCGACAGGGCCCCTCCTACGAGCAGTACTTC. It yields the protein CASSDFRQGPSYEQYF. The chain has TRBV6-1 and TRBJ2-7; TRBD1 aligns across 7 bases. The CDR3 is 16 amino acids. Trimming cost V 3 bases and J 0 bases; bases outside gene matches: 8. Germline CDR1 reads MNHNS; CDR2 reads SASEGT.

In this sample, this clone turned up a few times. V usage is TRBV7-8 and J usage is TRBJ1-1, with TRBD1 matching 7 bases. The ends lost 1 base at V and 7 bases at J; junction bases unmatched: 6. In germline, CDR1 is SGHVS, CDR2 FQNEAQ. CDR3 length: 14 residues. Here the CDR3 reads CASSLGGQLVEAFF. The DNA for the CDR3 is TGTGCCAGCAGCTTAGGGGGACAGCTAGTTGAAGCTTTCTTT.

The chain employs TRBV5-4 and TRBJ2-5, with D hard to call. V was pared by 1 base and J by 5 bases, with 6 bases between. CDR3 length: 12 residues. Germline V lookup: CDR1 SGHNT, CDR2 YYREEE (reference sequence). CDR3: CASSLSSETQYF. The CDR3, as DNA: TGTGCCAGCAGCTTGTCCTCCGAGACCCAGTACTTC.

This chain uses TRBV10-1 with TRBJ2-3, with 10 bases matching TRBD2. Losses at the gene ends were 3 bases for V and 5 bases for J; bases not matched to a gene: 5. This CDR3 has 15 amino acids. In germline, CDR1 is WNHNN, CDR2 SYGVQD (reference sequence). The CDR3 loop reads CASSEASGRGDTQYF. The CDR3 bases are TGCGCCAGCAGTGAAGCGAGCGGGAGGGGAGATACGCAGTATTTT.

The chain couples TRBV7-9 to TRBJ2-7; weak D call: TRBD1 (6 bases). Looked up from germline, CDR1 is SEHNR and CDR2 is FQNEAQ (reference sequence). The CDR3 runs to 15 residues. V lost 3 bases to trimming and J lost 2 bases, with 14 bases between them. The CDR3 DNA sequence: TGTGCCAGCAGCTTCTACCGGGACACTACCTACGAGCAGTACTTC. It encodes CASSFYRDTTYEQYF.

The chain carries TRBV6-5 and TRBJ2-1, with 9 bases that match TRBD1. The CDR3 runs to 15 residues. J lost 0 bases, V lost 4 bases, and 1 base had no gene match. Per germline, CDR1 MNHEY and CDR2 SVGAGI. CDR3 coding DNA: TGTGCCAGCAGTTTGACAGGGGGCTCCTACAATGAGCAGTTCTTC. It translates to CASSLTGGSYNEQFF.

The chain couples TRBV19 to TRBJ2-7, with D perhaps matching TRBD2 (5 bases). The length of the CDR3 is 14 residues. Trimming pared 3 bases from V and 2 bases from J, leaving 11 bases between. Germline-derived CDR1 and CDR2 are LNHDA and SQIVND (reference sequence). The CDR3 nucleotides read TGTGCCAGTAGTATGGTGTGGGAGACCTACGAGCAGTACTTC. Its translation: CASSMVWETYEQYF.

The CDR3 spells CASSLSRTSGGGSSYEQYF. The DNA of the CDR3 is TGTGCCAGCAGTTTATCCCGGACTAGCGGAGGGGGGAGCTCCTACGAGCAGTACTTC. The rearrangement uses TRBV28 and TRBJ2-7; 10 nucleotides match TRBD2. J was trimmed by 0 bases and V by 1 base; bases with no gene match: 12. CDR1 and CDR2 (germline): MDHEN, SYDVKM. The CDR3 loop spans 19 amino acids.

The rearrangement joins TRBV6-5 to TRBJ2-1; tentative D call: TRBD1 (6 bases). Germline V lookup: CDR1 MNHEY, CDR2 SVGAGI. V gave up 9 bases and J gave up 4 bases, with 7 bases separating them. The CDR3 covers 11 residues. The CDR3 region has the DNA TGTGCCAGTACAGGGTACAATGAGCAGTTCTTC. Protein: CASTGYNEQFF.

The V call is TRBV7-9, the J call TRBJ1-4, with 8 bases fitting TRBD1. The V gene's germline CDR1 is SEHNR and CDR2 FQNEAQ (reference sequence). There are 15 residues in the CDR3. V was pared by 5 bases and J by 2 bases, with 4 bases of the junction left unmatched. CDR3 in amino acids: CASSARQGTNEKLFF. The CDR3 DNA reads TGTGCCAGCAGCGCCCGACAGGGGACTAATGAAAAACTGTTTTTT.

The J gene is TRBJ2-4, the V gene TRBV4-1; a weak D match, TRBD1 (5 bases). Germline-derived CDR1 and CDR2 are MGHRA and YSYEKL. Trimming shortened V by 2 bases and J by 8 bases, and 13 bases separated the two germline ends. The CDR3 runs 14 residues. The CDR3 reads CASSQLQVADIQYF. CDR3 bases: TGCGCCAGCAGCCAATTACAGGTCGCGGACATTCAGTACTTC.

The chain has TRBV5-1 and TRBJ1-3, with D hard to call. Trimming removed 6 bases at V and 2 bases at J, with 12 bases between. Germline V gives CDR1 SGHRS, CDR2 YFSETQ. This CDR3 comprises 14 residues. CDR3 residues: CASILREAGNTIYF. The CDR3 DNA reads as TGCGCCAGCATACTCCGGGAGGCTGGAAACACCATATATTTT.

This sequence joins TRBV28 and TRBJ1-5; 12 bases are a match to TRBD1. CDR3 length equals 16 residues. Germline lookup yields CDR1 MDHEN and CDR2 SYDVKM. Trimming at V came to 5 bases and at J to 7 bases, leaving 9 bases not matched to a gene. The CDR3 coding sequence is TGTGCCAGCAGTCCACGGGGACAGGGGGCAGGGCAGCCCCAGCATTTT. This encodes CASSPRGQGAGQPQHF.

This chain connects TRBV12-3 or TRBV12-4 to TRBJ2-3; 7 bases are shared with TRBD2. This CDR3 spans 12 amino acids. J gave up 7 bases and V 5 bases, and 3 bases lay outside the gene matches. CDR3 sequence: CASSGDYHTQYF. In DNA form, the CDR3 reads TGTGCCAGCAGTGGGGACTACCATACGCAGTATTTT.